A selection of T cell receptor beta chains follows, all from one sample in a study of blood T cell repertoires in COVID-19. Sequencing used immunoSEQ multiplex PCR; TCRdb keeps in-frame clones, though not all of them. The top ten hold around 8.2% of the sample, which has tens of thousands of clones, about nine tenths seen once. Specimen: peripheral blood. Receptors originate from a woman aged 40-49 years with active COVID-19. CDR3s include the opening cysteine and the closing phenylalanine or tryptophan. Each record gives: D gene, V gene, J gene, CDR3 protein, CDR3 DNA. The D gene is left open where the match is weak.

-	TRBV3-1/TRBV3-2	TRBJ1-2	CASSQDARRNYGYTF	TGTGCCAGCAGCCAAGATGCCAGGAGGAACTATGGCTACACCTTC
-	TRBV5-1	TRBJ1-2	CASSQDGGMDYGYTF	TGCGCCAGCAGTCAGGATGGTGGTATGGACTATGGCTACACCTTC
-	TRBV5-1	TRBJ1-6	CASAQGSSYNSPLHF	TGCGCCAGCGCGCAAGGGAGCTCCTATAATTCACCCCTCCACTTT
TRBD1	TRBV7-6	TRBJ2-7	CASSSGDRASYEQYF	TGTGCCAGCAGTTCGGGGGACAGGGCTAGCTACGAGCAGTACTTC
-	TRBV14	TRBJ1-2	CASSRRGSEYGYTF	TGTGCCAGCAGCCGCCGGGGGTCTGAGTATGGCTACACCTTC
TRBD1	TRBV30	TRBJ1-2	CAWSVPTGANYGYTF	TGTGCCTGGAGTGTACCGACAGGGGCTAACTATGGCTACACCTTC
-	TRBV19	TRBJ2-3	CASSPRQDRTDTQYF	TGTGCCAGTAGTCCCAGACAGGACCGCACAGATACGCAGTATTTT
TRBD2	TRBV6-1	TRBJ2-7	CASSEQRGGGYEQYF	TGTGCCAGCAGTGAACAGCGGGGGGGCGGGTACGAGCAGTACTTC
-	TRBV29-1	TRBJ2-7	CSVGLGRPGEQYF	TGCAGCGTTGGGCTTGGTCGGCCAGGCGAGCAGTACTTC
TRBD1	TRBV5-4	TRBJ1-6	CASSRGQGGGSPLHF	TGTGCCAGCAGCCGGGGACAGGGAGGTGGTTCACCCCTCCACTTT
-	TRBV7-2	TRBJ2-7	CASSLPGLTYEQYF	TGTGCCAGCAGCTTACCAGGGCTCACCTACGAGCAGTACTTC